A single TCR beta chain is shown here with its context. This clonotype was observed a few times. Its cognate antigen has yet to be identified. Base quality data are lacking; no much larger clone is found one base away. Systemically healthy Caucasian individuals from Russia, 35 to 40 in total and aged roughly 6 to 100 years, were included as donors. Each donor gave roughly 11 milliliters of peripheral blood, drawn into EDTA-treated Vacutainer tubes. PBMCs were isolated by Ficoll-Paque density-gradient centrifugation, with at least 6 million obtained per sample. Total RNA was extracted from PBMCs with Trizol reagent, with at least 6 micrograms obtained per sample. Naive CD45RAhigh/CD27high T cell percentages were measured by flow cytometry on a PBMC aliquot from every donor. Counted from cysteine to phenylalanine, this CDR3 has 14 amino acids. Only the CDR3 DNA is retained, 42 bases long and in frame from the first base. A distance of 13 bases separates the germline ends of V and J, which lose 0 bases and 10 bases respectively. CDR1 and CDR2 were assigned from the germline V gene as MGHRA and YSYEKL.

The record originates from a study of blood T cells in healthy people across ages (dated by TCRdb to about 2015). Regarding the complete study: In model experiments, template switching captured about one uniquely barcoded TCR beta cDNA molecule for every two T cells. Age-related changes in TCR beta repertoire diversity were measured in the study by deep sequencing normalized with unique cDNA molecular identifiers. Four age groups were formed from the donors: young (average roughly 16 years), middle-aged (approximately 40), aged (62) and long-lived (less than 85). To avoid experimental bias, donors of different ages were spread randomly across the sequencing lanes. Using the same blood draw, the study looked at two additional independent replicas of 1 million unique cDNA reads for two donors, one aged 18 to 30 and the other aged 80 or older. Beyond this particular receptor, the publication reports: Observed TCR beta diversity per million T cells fell roughly linearly with age, and a significant reduction was already apparent by age approximately 40. Conclusive comparison of naive and antigen-experienced compartments was prevented by the profiling of bulk unsorted PBMCs. Compared with the aged group, more naive CD4+ T cells, fewer expanded clones and increased TCR diversity were shown by the long-lived group, suggesting age selection. There was a strong correlation between observed TCR beta diversity and the percentage of naive T cells measured by flow cytometry. Because donor CMV infection status was unknown, age-related changes in expanded clonotypes were potentially confounded. Estimates of total diversity based on one million sequenced T cells were considered lower bounds and underestimates.

The library was made by 5' RACE. The run used an Illumina HiSeq 2500. A second PCR of about 7 to 12 cycles was run with a J-beta primer mix and a sample-barcoded 5' primer. A template-switch 5' adaptor carrying 12 random nucleotides introduced a unique molecular identifier onto each TCR beta cDNA molecule. Each sample yielded at least 3 million CDR3-containing paired-end reads. The Mint cDNA synthesis kit, primed by a TRBC-specific oligonucleotide, was used to synthesize first-strand cDNA from all RNA. Following uracil-DNA glycosylase treatment, all cDNA underwent a first 18-cycle PCR with the universal primers M1SS and BC2_uni_R. Per the original workflow: Each sample was normalized by randomly selecting 1 million high-quality reads, each carrying a distinct molecular identifier. Instead of being binned into consensus sequences, reads with shared molecular identifiers were discarded. MiTCR, run with a Q25 quality threshold and the strictest error-elimination algorithm, handled CDR3 identification, clonotype clustering and error correction. A nonparametric unseen species model with Euler transformation was used to estimate lower-bound total TCR beta diversity. Starting from the raw public reads, TCRdb applied fastp trimming at Q25, assembled clones with MiXCR and retained in-frame beta chains. Each CDR3 protein gets just one entry, which takes the most common genes and DNA from the rows behind it. TCRdb's processing, not the authors', yielded these V and J calls. The sample table records 1.4 million to 1.5 million distinct CDR3 sequences; around two fifths of these occur just once. Roughly 7.7% of the sample rests with the top ten.

This TCR came from a woman in her late teens or twenties in good health. The chain is assembled from TRBV4-1 and TRBJ2-1; the D gene is not confidently resolved. Material: blood. The CDR3 reads CASSQDRWAPEQFF. Read as DNA, the sequence is TGCGCCAGCAGCCAAGATCGGTGGGCGCCCGAGCAGTTCTTC.